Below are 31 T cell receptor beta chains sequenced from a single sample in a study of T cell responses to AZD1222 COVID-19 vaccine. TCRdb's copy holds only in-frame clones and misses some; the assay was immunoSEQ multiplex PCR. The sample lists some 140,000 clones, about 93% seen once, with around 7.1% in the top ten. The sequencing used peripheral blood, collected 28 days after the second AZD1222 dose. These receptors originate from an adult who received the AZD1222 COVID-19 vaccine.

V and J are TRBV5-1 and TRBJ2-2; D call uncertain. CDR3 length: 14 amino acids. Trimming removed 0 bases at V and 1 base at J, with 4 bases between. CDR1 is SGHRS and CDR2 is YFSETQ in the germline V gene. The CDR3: CASSLVQNTGELFF. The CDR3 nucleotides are TGCGCCAGCAGCTTGGTACAGAACACCGGGGAGCTGTTTTTT.

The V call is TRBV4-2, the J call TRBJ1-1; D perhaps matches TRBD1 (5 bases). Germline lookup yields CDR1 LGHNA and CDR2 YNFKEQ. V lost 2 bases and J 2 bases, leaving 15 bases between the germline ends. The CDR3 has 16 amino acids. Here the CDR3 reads CASSQSLQGGNTEAFF. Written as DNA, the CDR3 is TGTGCCAGCAGCCAAAGTCTTCAGGGCGGCAACACTGAAGCTTTCTTT.

CDR3 region: CASSEFQGVTEAFF. The DNA of the CDR3 is TGTGCCAGCAGTGAATTCCAGGGTGTCACTGAAGCTTTCTTT. The rearrangement links TRBV25-1 to TRBJ1-1; possible D gene TRBD1, 5 bases. CDR3 length: 14 amino acids. V gave up 1 base and J gave up 4 bases, with 10 bases separating them. CDR1 and CDR2 (germline): MGHDK, SYGVNS.

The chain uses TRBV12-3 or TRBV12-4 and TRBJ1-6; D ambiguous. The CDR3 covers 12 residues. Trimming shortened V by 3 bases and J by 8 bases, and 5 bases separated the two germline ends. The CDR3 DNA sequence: TGTGCCAGCAGTTTTGGGGATTCACCCCTCCACTTT. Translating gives CASSFGDSPLHF.

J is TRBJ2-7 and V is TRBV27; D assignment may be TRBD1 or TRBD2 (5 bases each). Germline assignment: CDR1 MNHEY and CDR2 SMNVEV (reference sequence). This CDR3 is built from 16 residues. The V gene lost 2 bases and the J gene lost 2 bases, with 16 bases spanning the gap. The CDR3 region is CASSLAYGTATYEQYF. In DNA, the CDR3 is TGTGCCAGCAGTTTAGCCTACGGGACCGCGACCTACGAGCAGTACTTC.

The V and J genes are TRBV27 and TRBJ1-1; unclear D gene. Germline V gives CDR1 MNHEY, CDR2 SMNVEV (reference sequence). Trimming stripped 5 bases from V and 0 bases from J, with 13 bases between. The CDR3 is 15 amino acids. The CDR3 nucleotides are TGTGCCAGCAGTCCCCCCCGTGGCCTGAACACTGAAGCTTTCTTT. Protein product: CASSPPRGLNTEAFF.

The DNA of the CDR3 is TGTGCCAGCAGTCAAACCAATCAGCCCCAGCATTTT. Amino acid sequence: CASSQTNQPQHF. The V call is TRBV27, the J call TRBJ1-5; D is unclear. Germline CDR1 is MNHEY and CDR2 is SMNVEV (reference sequence). This CDR3 comprises 12 residues. Between the trimmed V and J ends, which lost 5 bases and 3 bases, there was a span of 5 bases.

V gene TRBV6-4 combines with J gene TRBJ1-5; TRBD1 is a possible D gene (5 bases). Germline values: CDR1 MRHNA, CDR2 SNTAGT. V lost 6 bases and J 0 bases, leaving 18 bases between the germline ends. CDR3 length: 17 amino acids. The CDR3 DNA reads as TGTGCCAGCAGCATACGGGACCTAGGATATAGCAATCAGCCCCAGCATTTT. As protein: CASSIRDLGYSNQPQHF.

CDR3 sequence reads: CASSLGSGGDQPQHF. In DNA, the CDR3 is TGTGCCAGCAGCTTAGGTTCAGGGGGCGATCAGCCCCAGCATTTT. The gene calls are TRBV7-8 and TRBJ1-5; the match to TRBD1 covers 8 bases. The CDR3 runs 15 residues. Trimming at V came to 1 base and at J to 5 bases, leaving 4 bases not matched to a gene. CDR1 and CDR2 (germline): SGHVS, FQNEAQ.

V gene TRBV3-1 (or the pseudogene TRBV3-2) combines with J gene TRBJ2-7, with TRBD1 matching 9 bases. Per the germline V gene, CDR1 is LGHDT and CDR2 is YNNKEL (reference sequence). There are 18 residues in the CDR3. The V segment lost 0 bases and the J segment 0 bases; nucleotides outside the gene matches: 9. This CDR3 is CASSQDTQGQGSSYEQYF. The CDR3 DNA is TGTGCCAGCAGCCAAGATACCCAGGGACAGGGAAGCTCCTACGAGCAGTACTTC.

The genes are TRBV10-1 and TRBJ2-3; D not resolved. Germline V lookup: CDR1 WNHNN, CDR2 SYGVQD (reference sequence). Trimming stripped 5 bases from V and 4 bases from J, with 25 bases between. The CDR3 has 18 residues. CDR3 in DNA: TGCGCCAGCAGTAGTCCCGTAGGATCGCGGAATAAGGCAGATACGCAGTATTTT. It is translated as CASSSPVGSRNKADTQYF.

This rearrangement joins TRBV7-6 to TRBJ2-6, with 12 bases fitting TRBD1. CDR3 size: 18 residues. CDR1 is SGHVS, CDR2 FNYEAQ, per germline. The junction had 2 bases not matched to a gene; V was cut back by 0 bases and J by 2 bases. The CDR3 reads CASSLAGTGGPGANVLTF. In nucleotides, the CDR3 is TGTGCCAGCAGCTTAGCGGGGACAGGGGGCCCTGGGGCCAACGTCCTGACTTTC.

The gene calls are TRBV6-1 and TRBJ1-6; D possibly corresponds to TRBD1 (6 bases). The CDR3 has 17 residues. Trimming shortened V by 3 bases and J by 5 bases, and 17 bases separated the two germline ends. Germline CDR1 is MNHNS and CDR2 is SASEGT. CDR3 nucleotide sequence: TGTGCCAGCAGTGACCGGGACTTCAGGGGCGATAATTCACCCCTCCACTTT. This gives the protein CASSDRDFRGDNSPLHF.

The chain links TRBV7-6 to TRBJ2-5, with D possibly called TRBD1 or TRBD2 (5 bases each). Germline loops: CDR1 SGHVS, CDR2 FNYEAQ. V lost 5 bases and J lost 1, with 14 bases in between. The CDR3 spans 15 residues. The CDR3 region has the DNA TGTGCCAGCAGCCGTCTATGGGGGAGCCAAGAGACCCAGTACTTC. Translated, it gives CASSRLWGSQETQYF.

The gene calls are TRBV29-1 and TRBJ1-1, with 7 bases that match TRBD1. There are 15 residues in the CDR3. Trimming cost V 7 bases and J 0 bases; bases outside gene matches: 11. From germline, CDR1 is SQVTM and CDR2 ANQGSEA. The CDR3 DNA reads TGCAGCGCTAGGGGGCGACTGGGACTGAACACTGAAGCTTTCTTT. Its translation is CSARGRLGLNTEAFF. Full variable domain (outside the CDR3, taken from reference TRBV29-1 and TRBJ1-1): SAVISQKPSRDICQRGTSLTIQCQVDSQVTMMFWYRQQPGQSLTLIATANQGSEATYESGFVIDKFPISRPNLTFSTLTVSNMSPEDSSIYLCSARGRLGLNTEAFFGQGTRLTVV.

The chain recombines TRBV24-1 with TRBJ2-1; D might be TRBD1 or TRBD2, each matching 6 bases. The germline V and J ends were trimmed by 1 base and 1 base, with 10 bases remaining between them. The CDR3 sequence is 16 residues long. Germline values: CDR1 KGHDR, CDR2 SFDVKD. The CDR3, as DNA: TGTGCCACCAGTGATTTAGAGGGGGGATCCTACAATGAGCAGTTCTTC. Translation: CATSDLEGGSYNEQFF.

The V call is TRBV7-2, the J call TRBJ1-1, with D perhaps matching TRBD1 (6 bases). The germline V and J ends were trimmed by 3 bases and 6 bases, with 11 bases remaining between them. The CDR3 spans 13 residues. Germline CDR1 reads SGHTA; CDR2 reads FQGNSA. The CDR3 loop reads CASSLTGWAEAFF. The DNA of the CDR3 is TGTGCCAGCAGCTTGACAGGATGGGCTGAAGCTTTCTTT.

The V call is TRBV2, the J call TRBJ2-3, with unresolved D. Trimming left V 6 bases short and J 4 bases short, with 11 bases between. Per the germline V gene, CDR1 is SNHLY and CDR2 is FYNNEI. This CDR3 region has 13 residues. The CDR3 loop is CASSQDRSDTQYF. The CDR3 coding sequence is TGTGCCAGCAGCCAGGACCGGTCAGATACGCAGTATTTT.

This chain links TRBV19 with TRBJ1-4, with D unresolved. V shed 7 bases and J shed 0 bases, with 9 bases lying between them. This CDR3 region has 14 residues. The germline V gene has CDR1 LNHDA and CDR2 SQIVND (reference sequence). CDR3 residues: CASKRYATNEKLFF. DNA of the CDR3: TGTGCCAGTAAACGTTATGCAACTAATGAAAAACTGTTTTTT.

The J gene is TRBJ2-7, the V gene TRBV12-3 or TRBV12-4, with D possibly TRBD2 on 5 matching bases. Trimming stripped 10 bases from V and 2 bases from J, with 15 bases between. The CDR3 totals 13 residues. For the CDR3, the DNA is TGTGCCACCCGCCCCGCGGGTACCTACGAGCAGTACTTC. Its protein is CATRPAGTYEQYF.

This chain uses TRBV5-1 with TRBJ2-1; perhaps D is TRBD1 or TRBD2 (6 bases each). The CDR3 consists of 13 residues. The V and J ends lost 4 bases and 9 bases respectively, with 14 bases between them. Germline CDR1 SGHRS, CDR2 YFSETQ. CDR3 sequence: CASSTGALGEQFF. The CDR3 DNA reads TGCGCCAGCAGCACGGGGGCCTTGGGTGAGCAGTTCTTC. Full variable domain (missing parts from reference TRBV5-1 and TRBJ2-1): KAGVTQTPRYLIKTRGQQVTLSCSPISGHRSVSWYQQTPGQGLQFLFEYFSETQRNKGNFPGRFSGRQFSNSRSEMNVSTLELGDSALYLCASSTGALGEQFFGPGTRLTVL.

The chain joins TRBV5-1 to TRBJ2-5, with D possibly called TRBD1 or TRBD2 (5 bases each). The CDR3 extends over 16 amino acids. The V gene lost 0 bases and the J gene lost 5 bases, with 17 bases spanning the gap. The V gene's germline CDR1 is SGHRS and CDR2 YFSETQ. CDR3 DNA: TGCGCCAGCAGCTTGGGGGCAGGGAGCCTTGGCGAGACCCAGTACTTC. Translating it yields CASSLGAGSLGETQYF.

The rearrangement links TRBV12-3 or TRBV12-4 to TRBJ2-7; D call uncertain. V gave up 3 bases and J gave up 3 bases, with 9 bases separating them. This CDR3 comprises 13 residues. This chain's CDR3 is CASSFSLVYEQYF. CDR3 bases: TGTGCCAGCAGTTTTTCTCTGGTCTACGAGCAGTACTTC.

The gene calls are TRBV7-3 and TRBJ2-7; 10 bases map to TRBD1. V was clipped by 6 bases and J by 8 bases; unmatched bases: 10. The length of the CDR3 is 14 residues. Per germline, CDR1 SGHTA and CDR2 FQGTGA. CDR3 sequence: CASSPGTGDGKQYF. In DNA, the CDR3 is TGTGCCAGCAGTCCCGGGACAGGGGATGGCAAGCAGTACTTC.

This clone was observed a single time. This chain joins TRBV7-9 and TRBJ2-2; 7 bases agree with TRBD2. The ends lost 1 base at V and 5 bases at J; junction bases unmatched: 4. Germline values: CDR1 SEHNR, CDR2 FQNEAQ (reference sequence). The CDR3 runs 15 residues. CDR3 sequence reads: CASSLGPGGTGELFF. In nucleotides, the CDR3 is TGTGCCAGCAGCTTAGGTCCGGGGGGAACCGGGGAGCTGTTTTTT.

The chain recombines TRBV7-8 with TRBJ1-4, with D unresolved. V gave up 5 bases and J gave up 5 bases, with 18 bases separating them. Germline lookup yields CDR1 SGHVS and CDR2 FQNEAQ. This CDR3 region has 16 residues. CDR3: CASSHPPWVPNEKLFF. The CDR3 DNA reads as TGTGCCAGCAGCCACCCCCCTTGGGTCCCGAATGAAAAACTGTTTTTT.

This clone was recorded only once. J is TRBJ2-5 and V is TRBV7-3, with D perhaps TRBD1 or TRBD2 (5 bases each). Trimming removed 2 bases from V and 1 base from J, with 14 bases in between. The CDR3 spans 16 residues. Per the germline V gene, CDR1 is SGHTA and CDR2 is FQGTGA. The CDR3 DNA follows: TGTGCCAGCAGCTTAGGGGACCACCATCCCCAAGAGACCCAGTACTTC. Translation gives CASSLGDHHPQETQYF.

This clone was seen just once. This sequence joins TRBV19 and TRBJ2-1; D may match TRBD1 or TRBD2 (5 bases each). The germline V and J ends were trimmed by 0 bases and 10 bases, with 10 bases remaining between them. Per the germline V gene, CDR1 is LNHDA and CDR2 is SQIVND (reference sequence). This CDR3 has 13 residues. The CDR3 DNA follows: TGTGCCAGTAGTATAGATCTTGGGGACGAGCAGTTCTTC. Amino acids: CASSIDLGDEQFF.

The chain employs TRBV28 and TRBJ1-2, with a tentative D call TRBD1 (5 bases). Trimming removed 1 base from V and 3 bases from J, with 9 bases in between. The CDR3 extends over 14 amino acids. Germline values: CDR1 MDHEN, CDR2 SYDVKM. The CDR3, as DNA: TGTGCCAGCAGTTTATTCCCAGGGTACTATGGCTACACCTTC. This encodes CASSLFPGYYGYTF.

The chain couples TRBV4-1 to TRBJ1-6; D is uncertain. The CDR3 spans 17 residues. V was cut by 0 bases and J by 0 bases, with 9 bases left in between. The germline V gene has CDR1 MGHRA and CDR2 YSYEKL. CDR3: CASSQDWSSSYNSPLHF. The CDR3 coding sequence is TGCGCCAGCAGCCAAGATTGGAGCAGCTCCTATAATTCACCCCTCCACTTT.

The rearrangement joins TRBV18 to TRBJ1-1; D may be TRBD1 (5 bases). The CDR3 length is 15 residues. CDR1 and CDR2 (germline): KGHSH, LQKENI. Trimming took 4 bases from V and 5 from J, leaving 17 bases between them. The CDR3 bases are TGTGCCAGCTCACTACTGGACGGAGGGGATACTGAAGCTTTCTTT. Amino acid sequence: CASSLLDGGDTEAFF. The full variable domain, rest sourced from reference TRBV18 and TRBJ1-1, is NAGVMQNPRHLVRRRGQEARLRCSPMKGHSHVYWYRQLPEEGLKFMVYLQKENIIDESGMPKERFSAEFPKEGPSILRIQQVVRGDSAAYFCASSLLDGGDTEAFFGQGTRLTVV.